This T cell receptor beta chain originates from a study of regulatory T cells in long-lasting Graves disease. Arm-PCR of CDR3 regions and iRepertoire HTBI primers were used to build TCR beta libraries. TCRdb called the multiplex PCR reads again in MiXCR, with one record for every CDR3 protein. The profile shows roughly 420,000 distinct CDR3 sequences, roughly a sixth of them singletons. Looked up from germline, CDR1 is KGHSH and CDR2 is LQKENI. This CDR3 has 13 residues. Study findings and constraints: Persistent patients shared more public clonotypes (roughly 2,500) than new patients (approximately 1,000). Persistent Graves' patients showed a TCR diversity that was lower than that of newly diagnosed ones.

The time point: newly diagnosed GD, antithyroid drugs for less than 3 months. PBMCs were the source of the RNA used for TCR sequencing. From each patient, around 9 milliliters of peripheral blood was drawn and collected into an EDTA anticoagulant tube. As concerns this clonotype: Its antigen is unknown. One junction end does not reproduce the germline sequence, and a read error may be involved.

The material was peripheral blood mononuclear cells (PBMCs), obtained at new diagnosis, from a patient treated with antithyroid drugs. This chain joins TRBV18 and TRBJ2-5, with D unresolved. The receptor was derived from a female donor with Graves disease. The CDR3 is CASSPPSQEAQYF. CDR3 DNA sequence: TGTGCCAGCTCACCCCCCTCCCAAGAGGCCCAGTACTTC.